Below are 27 T cell receptor beta chains sequenced from a single sample in a study of neoadjuvant anti-PD-1 for oral cavity cancer. Here immunoSEQ multiplex PCR was the method, and the copy in TCRdb shows in-frame clones only, minus some. The table records 13,000 to 15,000 clones, more than 65% of them present only once. Sequenced material: PBMCs, taken before nivolumab (anti-PD-1) treatment. Receptor source: a person between 40 and 85 years old with oral cavity squamous cell carcinoma.

The V and J genes are TRBV5-1 and TRBJ2-3; D gene unclear. Germline CDR1 and CDR2: SGHRS and YFSETQ. The CDR3 extends over 17 amino acids. Between the trimmed V and J ends, which lost 0 bases and 6 bases, there was a span of 20 bases. The CDR3 sequence: CASSLVGSQILADTQYF. The CDR3 nucleotides are TGCGCCAGCAGCTTGGTGGGCAGTCAGATCTTGGCGGATACGCAGTATTTT. Combining the CDR3 with reference TRBV5-1 and TRBJ2-3 gives the whole variable domain KAGVTQTPRYLIKTRGQQVTLSCSPISGHRSVSWYQQTPGQGLQFLFEYFSETQRNKGNFPGRFSGRQFSNSRSEMNVSTLELGDSALYLCASSLVGSQILADTQYFGPGTRLTVL.

J is TRBJ2-4 and V is TRBV5-1, with 9 nucleotides matching TRBD1. CDR1 is SGHRS and CDR2 is YFSETQ in the germline V gene. CDR3 size: 16 residues. V trimming: 4 bases; J trimming: 7 bases; junction bases outside the gene matches: 12. The DNA of the CDR3 is TGCGCCAGCAGCGTGACAGGGGGTGAAGGTGTGAACATTCAGTACTTC. It codes for CASSVTGGEGVNIQYF.

The V call is TRBV7-6, the J call TRBJ2-1, with 10 bases aligning to TRBD2. CDR1 and CDR2 from the germline V gene are SGHVS and FNYEAQ. CDR3 size: 17 residues. Unmatched junction bases numbered 5, after V lost 2 bases and J lost 1 base. The CDR3 loop reads CASSLPLSGRSYNEQFF. CDR3 coding DNA: TGTGCCAGCAGCTTACCTCTTAGCGGGAGGTCCTACAATGAGCAGTTCTTC.

CDR3 residues: CASSLDGAYEQYF. The CDR3, as DNA: TGTGCCAGCAGCCTGGACGGTGCCTACGAGCAGTACTTC. The genes are TRBV9 and TRBJ2-7, with no clear D. From germline, CDR1 is SGDLS and CDR2 YYNGEE. Deletions cut 4 bases from V and 2 bases from J, with 10 bases between. This CDR3 contains 13 residues.

The chain uses TRBV10-2 and TRBJ2-1, with no clear D. This CDR3 comprises 13 residues. Germline CDR1 and CDR2: WSHSY and SAAADI. With 3 bases removed from V and 6 bases from J, the gap between germline ends came to 9 bases. The CDR3 nucleotides read TGCGCCAGCAGTGAATACCCGAGCAATGAGCAGTTCTTC. This translates into CASSEYPSNEQFF.

Judged by abundance, this clone is medium-sized (0.01 to 0.1%). V and J are TRBV29-1 and TRBJ2-1; TRBD2 matches 7 bases. Trimming at V came to 1 base and at J to 3 bases, leaving 6 bases not matched to a gene. The germline gives CDR1 SQVTM, CDR2 ANQGSEA. The CDR3 runs to 15 residues. This CDR3 reads CSVEGLADDYNEQFF. The CDR3 DNA reads as TGCAGCGTTGAAGGGCTAGCGGACGACTACAATGAGCAGTTCTTC.

This clone turned up a few times. The rearrangement joins TRBV9 to TRBJ2-5; 7 bases agree with TRBD1. The CDR3 spans 14 residues. Germline V gene sequence: CDR1 SGDLS, CDR2 YYNGEE. V was pared by 0 bases and J by 5 bases, with 4 bases of the junction left unmatched. The CDR3 spells CASSVVDRVETQYF. DNA for the CDR3: TGTGCCAGCAGCGTAGTAGACAGGGTGGAGACCCAGTACTTC. Drawing the rest from reference TRBV9 and TRBJ2-5, the complete variable domain is DSGVTQTPKHLITATGQRVTLRCSPRSGDLSVYWYQQSLDQGLQFLIQYYNGEERAKGNILERFSAQQFPDLHSELNLSSLELGDSALYFCASSVVDRVETQYFGPGTRLLVL.

V is TRBV27 and J is TRBJ2-1; TRBD1 is a possible D gene (6 bases). The CDR3 covers 14 residues. Germline V gives CDR1 MNHEY, CDR2 SMNVEV (reference sequence). Trimming removed 2 bases at V and 7 bases at J, with 12 bases between. DNA of the CDR3: TGTGCCAGCAGTTTAAGCCCGCAGGGGAATGAGCAGTTCTTC. Its protein product is CASSLSPQGNEQFF.

The chain has TRBV6-1 and TRBJ1-4; D gene uncertain. CDR3 length: 14 residues. In germline, CDR1 is MNHNS, CDR2 SASEGT. V was shortened by 2 bases and J by 4 bases, with 8 bases between the two germline ends. The CDR3 DNA is TGTGCCAGCAGTGAACAGGTGATTAATGAAAAACTGTTTTTT. Protein sequence: CASSEQVINEKLFF.

The sample holds a few counts of this clone. The chain employs TRBV6-5 and TRBJ1-1; a weak D match, TRBD1 (5 bases). The CDR3 loop spans 13 amino acids. The germline V and J ends were trimmed by 0 bases and 10 bases, with 12 bases remaining between them. Looked up from germline, CDR1 is MNHEY and CDR2 is SVGAGI. In DNA form, the CDR3 reads TGTGCCAGCAGTTACTCCGGGGGAAGGGGAGCTTTCTTT. Its protein is CASSYSGGRGAFF.

This clone was seen a few times. This sequence joins TRBV5-1 and TRBJ2-2; no clear D gene. The V end was cut by 3 bases, the J end by 2 bases, with 2 bases between. The CDR3 extends over 12 amino acids. Germline V gene lookup returns CDR1 SGHRS and CDR2 YFSETQ. DNA for the CDR3: TGCGCCAGCAGCTACAACACCGGGGAGCTGTTTTTT. Translation: CASSYNTGELFF.

J is TRBJ1-5 and V is TRBV28, with a possible D match to TRBD1 (6 bases). CDR3 length: 16 amino acids. The V and J ends lost 7 bases and 0 bases respectively, with 16 bases between them. Per germline, CDR1 MDHEN and CDR2 SYDVKM. The chain's CDR3 is CASNSRDTYSNQPQHF. Here the CDR3 DNA reads TGTGCCAGCAATTCCCGGGACACATATAGCAATCAGCCCCAGCATTTT.

V gene TRBV6-1 combines with J gene TRBJ2-6; 9 bases agree with TRBD1. The CDR3 covers 15 residues. Per the germline V gene, CDR1 is MNHNS and CDR2 is SASEGT. With V trimmed by 7 bases and J by 4 bases, 5 bases remained unmatched. The CDR3 loop reads CASIRDRAGANVLTF. The CDR3 nucleotides read TGTGCCAGCATACGGGACAGGGCCGGGGCCAACGTCCTGACTTTC.

The rearrangement uses TRBV9 and TRBJ2-3; 10 bases line up with TRBD2. The CDR3 spans 17 residues. Trimming removed 3 bases from V and 2 bases from J; junction bases left unmatched: 9. Germline V gene sequence: CDR1 SGDLS, CDR2 YYNGEE. CDR3 in amino acids: CASSAETSGGATDTQYF. In DNA form, the CDR3 reads TGTGCCAGCAGCGCAGAGACCAGCGGGGGGGCCACAGATACGCAGTATTTT.

The V call is TRBV19, the J call TRBJ2-3; TRBD2 is a possible D gene (5 bases). Germline lookup yields CDR1 LNHDA and CDR2 SQIVND (reference sequence). V gave up 7 bases and J gave up 4 bases, with 24 bases separating them. The CDR3 contains 17 residues. CDR3 sequence (DNA): TGTGCCAGTACCCTTGGCTCTACTAGTACCCGGTCAGATACGCAGTATTTT. It specifies CASTLGSTSTRSDTQYF.

This rearrangement joins TRBV6-4 to TRBJ2-3; possible D gene TRBD2, 7 bases. V lost 6 bases and J lost 0, with 13 bases in between. The CDR3 has 15 residues. Germline V gives CDR1 MRHNA, CDR2 SNTAGT. The CDR3 region has the DNA TGTGCCAGCAGGGAACGGGGGGCAAGCACAGATACGCAGTATTTT. Translated, it gives CASRERGASTDTQYF.

The rearrangement joins TRBV4-2 to TRBJ1-6, with TRBD1 matching 8 bases. This CDR3 contains 14 residues. Germline V lookup: CDR1 LGHNA, CDR2 YNFKEQ. V shed 1 base and J 7 bases; nucleotides not matched to a gene: 0. CDR3 bases: TGTGCCAGCAGCCAAGGACAGGGGAATTCACCCCTCCACTTT. Amino acid sequence: CASSQGQGNSPLHF.

This chain uses TRBV6-5 with TRBJ1-2, with TRBD1 matching 10 bases. Trimming at V came to 6 bases and at J to 4 bases, leaving 5 bases not matched to a gene. The germline V gene encodes CDR1 MNHEY and CDR2 SVGAGI. CDR3 length equals 14 residues. The CDR3 nucleotides are TGTGCCAGCAGACCCGGGACAGGGGCCTATGGCTACACCTTC. Residues: CASRPGTGAYGYTF.

This CDR3 is CASSRQTGGYTGELFF. CDR3 in DNA: TGCGCCAGCAGCCGCCAGACAGGGGGATACACCGGGGAGCTGTTTTTT. V and J are TRBV4-1 and TRBJ2-2; 9 nucleotides align to TRBD1. V lost 4 bases, J lost 3 bases, and 6 bases stayed unmatched. The CDR3 extends over 16 amino acids. Germline assignment: CDR1 MGHRA and CDR2 YSYEKL.

The chain employs TRBV6-1 and TRBJ2-1, with 9 bases lining up with TRBD1. The CDR3 runs to 14 residues. Trimming removed 8 bases from V and 7 bases from J; junction bases left unmatched: 9. Germline V lookup: CDR1 MNHNS, CDR2 SASEGT. CDR3 DNA sequence: TGTGCCAGCGATCCGGGACAGGGTGTAAATGAGCAGTTCTTC. Protein product: CASDPGQGVNEQFF.

The rearrangement links TRBV9 to TRBJ1-3, with 7 nucleotides matching TRBD1. With 3 bases clipped from V and 3 bases from J, the junction kept 3 bases outside the gene matches. The germline V gene encodes CDR1 SGDLS and CDR2 YYNGEE. CDR3 length: 14 amino acids. In DNA, the CDR3 is TGTGCCAGCAGCGGCTGGACAGGTGGAAACACCATATATTTT. Amino acids: CASSGWTGGNTIYF.

This clone was counted between two and nine times. The V gene is TRBV7-3, the J gene TRBJ2-1, with 9 bases lining up with TRBD2. This CDR3 has 14 residues. The V segment lost 4 bases and the J segment 5 bases; nucleotides outside the gene matches: 3. The germline CDR1 and CDR2 sequences are SGHTA and FQGTGA. The CDR3 region is CASSSASGNNEQFF. The CDR3 DNA sequence: TGTGCCAGCAGCTCTGCTAGCGGGAACAATGAGCAGTTCTTC.

The chain combines TRBV29-1 with TRBJ2-3; D remains unclear. The CDR3 loop spans 16 amino acids. Looked up from germline, CDR1 is SQVTM and CDR2 is ANQGSEA. Trimming pared 4 bases from V and 6 bases from J, leaving 23 bases between. The CDR3 loop is CSVGYSLVESDDTQYF. The CDR3 bases are TGCAGCGTTGGCTACTCCCTAGTTGAGTCGGACGATACGCAGTATTTT.

The chain links TRBV5-1 to TRBJ2-3, with D perhaps matching TRBD1 (6 bases). V shed 4 bases and J shed 0 bases, with 12 bases lying between them. CDR1 is SGHRS and CDR2 is YFSETQ in the germline V gene. The CDR3 spans 15 residues. The CDR3 sequence is CASSIQGLSTDTQYF. CDR3 coding DNA: TGCGCCAGCAGCATCCAGGGGCTTAGCACAGATACGCAGTATTTT. Together with reference TRBV5-1 and TRBJ2-3, the CDR3 gives the full variable domain: KAGVTQTPRYLIKTRGQQVTLSCSPISGHRSVSWYQQTPGQGLQFLFEYFSETQRNKGNFPGRFSGRQFSNSRSEMNVSTLELGDSALYLCASSIQGLSTDTQYFGPGTRLTVL.

The J gene is TRBJ1-2, the V gene TRBV27, with TRBD1 as a possible D gene (5 bases). Trimming stripped 8 bases from V and 4 bases from J, with 14 bases between. Germline CDR1 and CDR2: MNHEY and SMNVEV (reference sequence). CDR3 length: 13 residues. The CDR3 region is CASALAGSYGYTF. The CDR3 DNA sequence: TGTGCCAGCGCCCTGGCAGGGAGCTATGGCTACACCTTC.

This chain connects TRBV7-3 to TRBJ2-2; 9 nucleotides match TRBD1. The junction had 2 bases not matched to a gene; V was cut back by 2 bases and J by 4 bases. The CDR3 is 15 amino acids. Germline V CDR1 and CDR2: SGHTA, FQGTGA. The CDR3 loop reads CASSLGGQGTGELFF. CDR3 sequence (DNA): TGTGCCAGCAGCTTAGGGGGACAGGGCACCGGGGAGCTGTTTTTT.

Within the sample, this clone is large. The CDR3 protein is CSVAPDGYGYTF. In nucleotides, the CDR3 is TGCAGCGTTGCCCCCGACGGCTATGGCTACACCTTC. The gene calls are TRBV29-1 and TRBJ1-2, with D unresolved. CDR3 size: 12 residues. Germline V gene data show CDR1 as SQVTM and CDR2 as ANQGSEA. V dropped 4 bases and J dropped 4 bases, with 10 bases sitting between them.